This T cell receptor (beta chain) was documented in a study of T cells in Graves' hyperthyroidism and ophthalmopathy. TCR beta CDR3 regions were amplified from RNA transcripts. A first-round RT-PCR of the TCR CDR3 used the HTBI primer set. Each CDR3 protein is one row after TCRdb ran MiXCR on the multiplex PCR reads. The top ten clones hold less than 40% of a sample with hundreds of thousands of distinct CDR3 sequences, around 40% of them seen once. This CDR3 spans 13 amino acids. Trimming left V 3 bases short and J 4 bases short, with 9 bases between. Germline V CDR1 and CDR2: LNHNV, YYDKDF (reference sequence).

This TCR was sampled from a woman aged 40 to 50 with Graves' hyperthyroidism. What was sequenced was blood. The chain uses TRBV15 and TRBJ1-2, with D unresolved. The CDR3 sequence is CATSSRATYGYTF. The CDR3 DNA reads as TGTGCCACCAGCAGCCGGGCAACCTATGGCTACACCTTC.